Listed below are T cell receptor beta chains from one sample, sequenced in a study of CD8+ T cells in alopecia areata. Sequenced by immunoSEQ multiplex PCR; TCRdb stores in-frame clones only, minus some. The table shows some 100,000 clones, with roughly 47% occurring only once. This specimen was CD8+ T cells sorted from blood, taken at week 24, from a patient treated with tofacitinib. The receptor source for this set is a human donor with alopecia areata. The CDR3 runs from the conserved cysteine through the conserved F or W. D genes are given only for firm matches. Some rows mark clone size as missing; the rest say once, few, many or name a class of expanded clone.

d_call: NA; v_call: TRBV12-5; j_call: TRBJ2-2; clone_size: few; cdr3_aa: CASGGFGSGELFF; cdr3_nt: TGTGCTAGTGGCGGGTTTGGTTCCGGGGAGCTGTTTTTT
d_call: NA; v_call: TRBV27; j_call: TRBJ2-7; clone_size: NA; cdr3_aa: CASSLTVLREQYF; cdr3_nt: TGTGCCAGCAGTCTTACAGTCCTCCGGGAGCAGTACTTC
d_call: TRBD1; v_call: TRBV27; j_call: TRBJ2-4; clone_size: NA; cdr3_aa: CASSQGTNRGSIQYF; cdr3_nt: TGTGCCAGCAGCCAGGGCACAAACAGGGGGAGCATTCAGTACTTC
d_call: TRBD2; v_call: TRBV7-2; j_call: TRBJ2-7; clone_size: NA; cdr3_aa: CASSGTSGSLTGYEQYF; cdr3_nt: TGTGCCAGCAGCGGGACTAGCGGGAGTCTCACTGGGTACGAGCAGTACTTC
d_call: TRBD2; v_call: TRBV30; j_call: TRBJ2-1; clone_size: NA; cdr3_aa: CAWSGTSGRNEQFF; cdr3_nt: TGTGCCTGGAGCGGGACTAGCGGGCGCAATGAGCAGTTCTTC
d_call: TRBD1; v_call: TRBV7-2; j_call: TRBJ1-4; clone_size: few; cdr3_aa: CASSRGDRANNEKLFF; cdr3_nt: TGTGCCAGCAGCAGAGGGGACAGGGCGAATAATGAAAAACTGTTTTTT
d_call: TRBD2; v_call: TRBV19; j_call: TRBJ2-2; clone_size: NA; cdr3_aa: CASSEASGYTGELFF; cdr3_nt: TGTGCCAGTAGTGAGGCTAGCGGCTACACCGGGGAGCTGTTTTTT
d_call: NA; v_call: TRBV6-1; j_call: TRBJ2-1; clone_size: NA; cdr3_aa: CASSADPSSYNEQFF; cdr3_nt: TGTGCCAGCAGTGCAGACCCCAGCTCCTACAATGAGCAGTTCTTC
d_call: NA; v_call: TRBV4-1; j_call: TRBJ2-3; clone_size: NA; cdr3_aa: CASSPQGRGTDTQYF; cdr3_nt: TGCGCCAGCAGCCCCCAAGGTCGAGGCACAGATACGCAGTATTTT
d_call: TRBD2; v_call: TRBV30; j_call: TRBJ2-2; clone_size: NA; cdr3_aa: CAWSFPGTRPTGELFF; cdr3_nt: TGTGCCTGGAGTTTTCCCGGGACTAGGCCCACCGGGGAGCTGTTTTTT
d_call: NA; v_call: TRBV19; j_call: TRBJ1-1; clone_size: few; cdr3_aa: CASSATWGNTEAFF; cdr3_nt: TGTGCCAGTAGTGCGACCTGGGGCAACACTGAAGCTTTCTTT
d_call: NA; v_call: TRBV6-5; j_call: TRBJ2-5; clone_size: few; cdr3_aa: CASKIDGETQYF; cdr3_nt: TGTGCCAGCAAAATAGACGGAGAGACCCAGTACTTC
d_call: NA; v_call: TRBV11-2; j_call: TRBJ2-2; clone_size: NA; cdr3_aa: CASSLGGLGELFF; cdr3_nt: TGTGCCAGCAGCTTAGGAGGCTTGGGGGAGCTGTTTTTT
d_call: TRBD2; v_call: TRBV27; j_call: TRBJ2-7; clone_size: few; cdr3_aa: CASSLRAGGTYEQYF; cdr3_nt: TGTGCCAGCAGTCTAAGGGCCGGGGGGACCTACGAGCAGTACTTC
d_call: TRBD2; v_call: TRBV13; j_call: TRBJ2-1; clone_size: NA; cdr3_aa: CASSPGPGLAWLEQFF; cdr3_nt: TGTGCCAGCAGCCCGGGGCCGGGACTAGCGTGGTTAGAGCAGTTCTTC
d_call: TRBD1; v_call: TRBV7-2; j_call: TRBJ1-2; clone_size: few; cdr3_aa: CASSSGTGGIFNYGYTF; cdr3_nt: TGTGCCAGCAGCTCCGGGACAGGGGGCATATTTAACTATGGCTACACCTTC
d_call: TRBD1; v_call: TRBV19; j_call: TRBJ1-5; clone_size: few; cdr3_aa: CASSYTGAHQPQHF; cdr3_nt: TGTGCCAGTTCGTATACAGGGGCCCATCAGCCCCAGCATTTT
d_call: TRBD2; v_call: TRBV9; j_call: TRBJ2-7; clone_size: NA; cdr3_aa: CASSASGSWSYEQYF; cdr3_nt: TGTGCCAGCAGCGCTAGCGGGAGTTGGTCTTACGAGCAGTACTTC
d_call: NA; v_call: TRBV4-1; j_call: TRBJ1-2; clone_size: NA; cdr3_aa: CASSQVGDEVYGYTF; cdr3_nt: TGCGCCAGCAGCCAAGTTGGAGACGAGGTCTATGGCTACACCTTC
d_call: NA; v_call: TRBV5-1; j_call: TRBJ2-7; clone_size: NA; cdr3_aa: CASSLRGSYEQYF; cdr3_nt: TGCGCCAGCAGCTTGCGGGGCTCCTACGAGCAGTACTTC
d_call: NA; v_call: TRBV29-1; j_call: TRBJ1-1; clone_size: NA; cdr3_aa: CSPEGGRTEAFF; cdr3_nt: TGCAGCCCCGAGGGGGGTAGGACTGAAGCTTTCTTT
d_call: NA; v_call: TRBV27; j_call: TRBJ2-7; clone_size: NA; cdr3_aa: CAPSWAAYEQYF; cdr3_nt: TGTGCTCCGAGCTGGGCCGCCTACGAGCAGTACTTC
d_call: NA; v_call: TRBV4-1; j_call: TRBJ1-2; clone_size: NA; cdr3_aa: CASSQATGSYGYTF; cdr3_nt: TGCGCCAGCAGCCAGGCAACAGGGAGTTATGGCTACACCTTC
d_call: TRBD1; v_call: TRBV10-3; j_call: TRBJ2-5; clone_size: NA; cdr3_aa: CAIGLDRAETQYF; cdr3_nt: TGTGCCATCGGATTGGACAGGGCAGAGACCCAGTACTTC
d_call: NA; v_call: TRBV12-5; j_call: TRBJ2-1; clone_size: NA; cdr3_aa: CASGLVWNEQFF; cdr3_nt: TGTGCTAGTGGTTTGGTGTGGAATGAGCAGTTCTTC
d_call: NA; v_call: TRBV5-1; j_call: TRBJ2-5; clone_size: NA; cdr3_aa: CASSYVQGGETQYF; cdr3_nt: TGCGCCAGCTCGTATGTTCAGGGAGGCGAGACCCAGTACTTC
d_call: TRBD2; v_call: TRBV28; j_call: TRBJ2-1; clone_size: few; cdr3_aa: CASSLYPAGDINNEQFF; cdr3_nt: TGTGCCAGCAGTTTATACCCAGCGGGGGACATAAACAATGAGCAGTTCTTC
d_call: NA; v_call: TRBV27; j_call: TRBJ1-1; clone_size: NA; cdr3_aa: CASSLSAITEAFF; cdr3_nt: TGTGCCAGCAGTTTATCGGCGATCACTGAAGCTTTCTTT
d_call: NA; v_call: TRBV27; j_call: TRBJ2-7; clone_size: NA; cdr3_aa: CASSLLGAEQYF; cdr3_nt: TGTGCCAGCAGTTTACTTGGAGCCGAGCAGTACTTC
d_call: NA; v_call: TRBV30; j_call: TRBJ2-1; clone_size: once; cdr3_aa: CAWSAVIGNEQFF; cdr3_nt: TGTGCCTGGAGTGCTGTTATAGGAAATGAGCAGTTCTTC
d_call: TRBD1; v_call: TRBV29-1; j_call: TRBJ2-7; clone_size: once; cdr3_aa: CSVEASGTGGYEQYF; cdr3_nt: TGCAGCGTTGAAGCTTCCGGGACAGGGGGCTACGAGCAGTACTTC
d_call: NA; v_call: TRBV7-8; j_call: TRBJ2-7; clone_size: NA; cdr3_aa: CASSSWGGPNGEQYF; cdr3_nt: TGTGCCAGCAGCTCCTGGGGGGGCCCAAATGGAGAGCAGTACTTC
d_call: NA; v_call: TRBV9; j_call: TRBJ2-7; clone_size: NA; cdr3_aa: CASSVGTTYEQYF; cdr3_nt: TGTGCCAGCAGCGTAGGGACTACCTACGAGCAGTACTTC
d_call: NA; v_call: TRBV5-8; j_call: TRBJ1-2; clone_size: once; cdr3_aa: CASSPGYGYTF; cdr3_nt: TGTGCCAGCAGCCCAGGATATGGCTACACCTTC
d_call: NA; v_call: TRBV28; j_call: TRBJ1-5; clone_size: many; cdr3_aa: CASSLQGGNQPQHF; cdr3_nt: TGTGCCAGCAGTTTACAAGGGGGCAATCAGCCCCAGCATTTT
d_call: NA; v_call: TRBV5-6; j_call: TRBJ1-1; clone_size: few; cdr3_aa: CASSAFGRRDTEAFF; cdr3_nt: TGTGCCAGCAGCGCATTCGGACGGAGGGACACTGAAGCTTTCTTT
d_call: NA; v_call: TRBV30; j_call: TRBJ2-7; clone_size: NA; cdr3_aa: CACWGARTHSSYEQYF; cdr3_nt: TGTGCCTGTTGGGGAGCCCGCACGCACAGCTCCTACGAGCAGTACTTC
d_call: NA; v_call: TRBV4-1; j_call: TRBJ1-2; clone_size: once; cdr3_aa: CASSQETAPSYGYTF; cdr3_nt: TGCGCCAGCAGCCAGGAGACAGCCCCTAGCTATGGCTACACCTTC
d_call: NA; v_call: TRBV18; j_call: TRBJ2-5; clone_size: few; cdr3_aa: CASSPSVEAETQYF; cdr3_nt: TGTGCCAGCTCACCCTCGGTGGAGGCAGAGACCCAGTACTTC
d_call: NA; v_call: TRBV19; j_call: TRBJ1-2; clone_size: NA; cdr3_aa: CASSISATADGYTF; cdr3_nt: TGTGCCAGTAGTATATCCGCGACAGCAGATGGCTACACCTTC
d_call: NA; v_call: TRBV20-1; j_call: TRBJ2-7; clone_size: few; cdr3_aa: CSAYHSYEQYF; cdr3_nt: TGCAGTGCTTACCACTCCTACGAGCAGTACTTC
d_call: TRBD2; v_call: TRBV29-1; j_call: TRBJ2-7; clone_size: few; cdr3_aa: CSVERGTAHEQYF; cdr3_nt: TGCAGCGTTGAGCGGGGGACGGCCCACGAGCAGTACTTC
d_call: NA; v_call: TRBV25-1; j_call: TRBJ2-1; clone_size: few; cdr3_aa: CASSEWPGSQFF; cdr3_nt: TGTGCCAGCAGTGAATGGCCGGGGTCGCAGTTCTTC
d_call: TRBD2; v_call: TRBV29-1; j_call: TRBJ2-1; clone_size: NA; cdr3_aa: CSVFLGGTSGKNAYNEQFF; cdr3_nt: TGCAGCGTCTTTCTCGGGGGGACTAGCGGGAAAAACGCCTACAATGAGCAGTTCTTC
d_call: TRBD1; v_call: TRBV7-7; j_call: TRBJ2-1; clone_size: NA; cdr3_aa: CASSPGTGVGHEQFF; cdr3_nt: TGTGCTAGCAGCCCGGGGACAGGGGTCGGACATGAGCAGTTCTTC
d_call: NA; v_call: TRBV19; j_call: TRBJ2-7; clone_size: few; cdr3_aa: CALRDRLSYEQYF; cdr3_nt: TGTGCCCTCCGTGACCGTCTCTCCTACGAGCAGTACTTC
d_call: TRBD1; v_call: TRBV7-9; j_call: TRBJ1-1; clone_size: NA; cdr3_aa: CASSSPGQGSTEAFF; cdr3_nt: TGTGCCAGCAGCTCCCCGGGACAGGGAAGCACTGAAGCTTTCTTT
d_call: NA; v_call: TRBV27; j_call: TRBJ2-5; clone_size: few; cdr3_aa: CASSLVFRESETQYF; cdr3_nt: TGTGCCAGCAGTTTAGTGTTTCGGGAGTCAGAGACCCAGTACTTC
d_call: TRBD1; v_call: TRBV7-9; j_call: TRBJ2-2; clone_size: NA; cdr3_aa: CASSRADRGVSGELFF; cdr3_nt: TGTGCCAGCAGCAGGGCCGACAGGGGTGTTTCCGGGGAGCTGTTTTTT
d_call: TRBD1; v_call: TRBV27; j_call: TRBJ2-1; clone_size: NA; cdr3_aa: CASSLIQGVNEQFF; cdr3_nt: TGTGCCAGCAGTTTAATACAGGGGGTCAATGAGCAGTTCTTC
d_call: TRBD1; v_call: TRBV7-9; j_call: TRBJ2-3; clone_size: NA; cdr3_aa: CASSPQTGGERDTQYF; cdr3_nt: TGTGCCAGCAGCCCTCAGACAGGGGGCGAGCGAGATACGCAGTATTTT
d_call: TRBD2; v_call: TRBV7-9; j_call: TRBJ2-1; clone_size: few; cdr3_aa: CASSRLADNNEQFF; cdr3_nt: TGTGCCAGCAGCCGTCTAGCGGACAACAATGAGCAGTTCTTC